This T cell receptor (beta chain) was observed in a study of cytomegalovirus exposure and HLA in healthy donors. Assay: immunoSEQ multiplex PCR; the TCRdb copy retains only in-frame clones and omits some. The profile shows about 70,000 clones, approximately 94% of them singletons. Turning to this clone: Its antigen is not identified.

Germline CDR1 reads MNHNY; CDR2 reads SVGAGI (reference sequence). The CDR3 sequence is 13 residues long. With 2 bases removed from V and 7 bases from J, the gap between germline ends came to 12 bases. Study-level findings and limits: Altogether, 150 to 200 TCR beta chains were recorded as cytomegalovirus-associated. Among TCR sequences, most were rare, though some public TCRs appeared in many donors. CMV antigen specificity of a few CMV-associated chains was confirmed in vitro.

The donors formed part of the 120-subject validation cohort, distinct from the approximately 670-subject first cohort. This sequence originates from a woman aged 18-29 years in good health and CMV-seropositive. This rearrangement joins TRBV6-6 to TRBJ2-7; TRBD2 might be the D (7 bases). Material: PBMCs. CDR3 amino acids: CASSYGGREEQYF. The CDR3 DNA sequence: TGTGCCAGCAGTTACGGGGGGCGGGAGGAGCAGTACTTC.